The T cell receptor beta chain under discussion was sequenced for a study of CD8 T cells in Susac syndrome. CDR1 is SGHTS, CDR2 YDEGEE, per germline. Trimming took 0 bases from V and 2 from J, leaving 9 bases between them. This CDR3 spans 15 amino acids. The sequenced target, TCR beta, came from blood CD8+ and CD4+ T cells. The study used treatment-naive patients who had stable or active relapsing-remitting disease as multiple sclerosis controls. RNA was extracted with the RNeasy kit, and a quantity of about 0.45 to 1 ug was reverse transcribed using random hexamers. It was immunoSEQ multiplex PCR that amplified TCR beta CDR3 across 54 Vbeta and 13 Jbeta. TCRdb redid the calling of the immunoSEQ multiplex PCR reads with MiXCR, one entry per CDR3 protein. This sample has about 300,000 distinct CDR3 sequences, with about 91% found just once.

The chain uses TRBV5-8 and TRBJ2-1; maybe TRBD2 (5 bases). Input material: CD8+ T cells from PBMCs. The receptor's source is a human donor with multiple sclerosis. CDR3 nucleotide sequence: TGTGCCAGCAGCTTGGAAGCGGCAGCCTACAATGAGCAGTTCTTC. Protein product: CASSLEAAAYNEQFF.